These 11 T cell receptor beta chains came from one sample sequenced in a study. The repertoire was sequenced with immunoSEQ multiplex PCR; TCRdb's copy has only in-frame clones and lacks some. The sample carries tens of thousands of clones, roughly 93% recorded once. Sequenced material: PBMCs. Source of these receptors: a man aged 35-49 years with rheumatoid arthritis.

The chain recombines TRBV19 with TRBJ2-6, with no clear D. In germline, CDR1 is LNHDA, CDR2 SQIVND (reference sequence). The ends were cut back, 3 bases at V and 2 bases at J, with 8 bases in the middle. The CDR3 totals 15 residues. CDR3 protein: CASSMRTPGANVLTF. The CDR3 nucleotides read TGTGCCAGTAGTATGAGGACGCCTGGGGCCAACGTCCTGACTTTC.

The chain joins TRBV5-4 to TRBJ2-7; tentative D call: TRBD2 (6 bases). Germline loops: CDR1 SGHNT, CDR2 YYREEE (reference sequence). The CDR3 length is 16 residues. Trimming took off 3 bases at V and 3 bases at J, with 19 bases between the two ends. The CDR3 DNA is TGTGCCAGCAGCTCTTTCGGAGGGAGACGAGACTACGAGCAGTACTTC. Its protein product is CASSSFGGRRDYEQYF.

The chain combines TRBV29-1 with TRBJ1-4; TRBD1 agrees at 7 bases. CDR3 length: 15 residues. V dropped 4 bases and J dropped 3; count of bases not matched to a gene: 8. CDR1 SQVTM and CDR2 ANQGSEA come from the germline V gene. The CDR3 bases are TGCAGCGTTGGGCGGCCAGGGGGAGCTAATGAAAAACTGTTTTTT. This codes for CSVGRPGGANEKLFF.

Notes on this clone: Its ends do not fully match the called genes, so a read error is possible. The chain recombines TRBV28 with TRBJ1-1, with 10 bases fitting TRBD1. CDR3 length: 16 residues. Germline CDR1 is MDHEN and CDR2 is SYDVKM. CDR3 in amino acids: CASSLGFRGTGETGIF. Written as DNA, the CDR3 is TGTGCCAGCAGTTTAGGCTTTCGGGGGACAGGGGAAACGGGCATCTTT.

The chain links TRBV3-1 (or the pseudogene TRBV3-2) to TRBJ1-2; D not certain. There are 14 residues in the CDR3. The germline V gene encodes CDR1 LGHDT and CDR2 YNNKEL (reference sequence). V gave up 3 bases and J gave up 5 bases, with 13 bases separating them. The CDR3: CASSQSLTGYGYTF. DNA for the CDR3: TGTGCCAGCAGCCAGTCGCTGACGGGGTATGGCTACACCTTC.

The rearrangement links TRBV5-1 to TRBJ2-2; perhaps TRBD1 as D (5 bases). With 2 bases removed from V and 2 bases from J, the gap between germline ends came to 13 bases. CDR1 SGHRS and CDR2 YFSETQ come from the germline V gene. This CDR3 has 16 amino acids. CDR3 DNA: TGCGCCAGCAGCTTCGGCCTGGGGCCAAACACCGGGGAGCTGTTTTTT. Translation: CASSFGLGPNTGELFF.

CDR3 bases: TGTGCCAGCAGTGAGGGGGCTCATCAGCCCCAGCATTTT. Its protein is CASSEGAHQPQHF. The chain links TRBV6-1 to TRBJ1-5, with D perhaps matching TRBD1 (6 bases). CDR3 length: 13 amino acids. The V and J ends lost 3 bases and 5 bases respectively, with 8 bases between them. Germline V gene lookup returns CDR1 MNHNS and CDR2 SASEGT.

The chain employs TRBV18 and TRBJ1-3; D remains unclear. CDR3 length: 15 amino acids. Germline V gene data show CDR1 as KGHSH and CDR2 as LQKENI. Trimming took 2 bases from V and 3 from J, leaving 11 bases between them. DNA for the CDR3: TGTGCCAGCTCACCATTTTCGGGGATTGGAAACACCATATATTTT. Translated, it gives CASSPFSGIGNTIYF.

CDR3 region: CATGPRSSYEQYF. DNA of the CDR3: TGTGCCACCGGCCCCCGTAGCAGCTACGAGCAGTACTTC. The V call is TRBV24-1, the J call TRBJ2-7; no clear D gene. The CDR3 is 13 residues long. V was pared by 9 bases and J by 3 bases, with 14 bases between. In germline, CDR1 is KGHDR, CDR2 SFDVKD.

This clone is a singleton in its sample. This chain uses TRBV2 with TRBJ1-1; no reliable D call. There are 13 residues in the CDR3. CDR1 and CDR2 from the germline V gene are SNHLY and FYNNEI. V was shortened by 3 bases and J by 3 bases, with 8 bases between the two germline ends. CDR3 bases: TGTGCCAGCAGTGACGAGGTCCACACTGAAGCTTTCTTT. The encoded protein is CASSDEVHTEAFF.

The chain combines TRBV18 with TRBJ1-5, with 7 bases aligning to TRBD1. Germline loops: CDR1 KGHSH, CDR2 LQKENI. V lost 3 bases and J lost 4; bases outside the gene matches: 3. The CDR3 is 14 amino acids. Written as DNA, the CDR3 is TGTGCCAGCTCACCGGGGACAGCTAATCAGCCCCAGCATTTT. Protein sequence: CASSPGTANQPQHF.